One and the same sample provided the 28 T cell receptor beta chains below, sequenced in a study of Ad26.COV2.S vaccination and SARS-CoV-2 variants. Assay used: immunoSEQ multiplex PCR; TCRdb lists only in-frame clones, some missing. The table records some 190,000 clones, about 83% of them present only once. The sequencing here drew on peripheral blood, taken after recovery from COVID-19. These receptors all stem from a human donor who had recovered from COVID-19.

The sample holds one count of this clone. The rearrangement joins TRBV10-3 to TRBJ2-2; the D gene is possibly TRBD2 (5 bases). Germline CDR1 ENHRY, CDR2 SYGVKD. The CDR3 loop spans 15 amino acids. V lost 2 bases and J lost 0, with 7 bases in between. CDR3 nucleotides: TGTGCCATCAGTGAGGCCGGGACGAACACCGGGGAGCTGTTTTTT. This translates into CAISEAGTNTGELFF.

The V gene is TRBV27, the J gene TRBJ2-7, with 8 bases that match TRBD2. Germline V gene data show CDR1 as MNHEY and CDR2 as SMNVEV (reference sequence). Trimming removed 2 bases from V and 5 bases from J; junction bases left unmatched: 5. The length of the CDR3 is 14 residues. The CDR3 region is CASSLAGGRDEQYF. The CDR3, as DNA: TGTGCCAGCAGTTTAGCGGGGGGCAGGGACGAGCAGTACTTC.

The chain joins TRBV7-8 to TRBJ1-2; no clear D gene. Trimming cost V 8 bases and J 5 bases, with 9 bases left between them. The germline CDR1 and CDR2 sequences are SGHVS and FQNEAQ. The CDR3 has 11 residues. CDR3 in amino acids: CASRGLYGYTF. The CDR3 nucleotides read TGTGCCAGCCGGGGATTATATGGCTACACCTTC.

The gene calls are TRBV6-1 and TRBJ1-3; no clear D. V was cut by 3 bases and J by 2 bases, with 8 bases left in between. CDR1 is MNHNS, CDR2 SASEGT, per germline. The CDR3 covers 14 residues. The DNA of the CDR3 is TGTGCCAGCAGTGATTGGCGCCCTGGAAACACCATATATTTT. Protein sequence: CASSDWRPGNTIYF.

On this clone: An end of the junction differs from the germline gene, which may be a read error. The chain combines TRBV6-1 with TRBJ2-1; D tentatively fits TRBD1 or TRBD2 (5 bases each). The CDR3 has 14 amino acids. Per the germline V gene, CDR1 is MNHNS and CDR2 is SASEGT. The CDR3: CSSLGDPGDNEQFF. Here the CDR3 DNA reads TGCTCCTCTCTCGGGGACCCCGGGGACAATGAGCAGTTCTTC.

The rearrangement joins TRBV7-9 to TRBJ2-7; D is unclear. V shed 5 bases and J shed 3 bases, with 8 bases lying between them. The CDR3 extends over 12 amino acids. The germline CDR1 and CDR2 sequences are SEHNR and FQNEAQ (reference sequence). The DNA for the CDR3 is TGTGCCAGCAGCCCACTGAACTACGAGCAGTACTTC. Encoded protein: CASSPLNYEQYF. Using reference TRBV7-9 and TRBJ2-7 for the parts outside the CDR3, the full variable domain is DTGVSQNPRHKITKRGQNVTFRCDPISEHNRLYWYRQTLGQGPEFLTYFQNEAQLEKSRLLSDRFSAERPKGSFSTLEIQRTEQGDSAMYLCASSPLNYEQYFGPGTRLTVT.

The chain couples TRBV6-1 to TRBJ2-7; the D gene is possibly TRBD1 (6 bases). The CDR3 sequence is 15 residues long. Germline V gene sequence: CDR1 MNHNS, CDR2 SASEGT. Trimming stripped 1 base from V and 2 bases from J, with 12 bases between. The CDR3 sequence is CASSEEDSSPYEQYF. CDR3 bases: TGTGCCAGCAGTGAAGAGGACAGTTCCCCCTACGAGCAGTACTTC.

The gene calls are TRBV6-5 and TRBJ2-1; the D gene is possibly TRBD1 (5 bases). V was cut by 6 bases and J by 4 bases, with 10 bases left in between. The CDR3 runs to 13 residues. From germline, CDR1 is MNHEY and CDR2 SVGAGI. The CDR3 here is CASSQGPYNEQFF. In nucleotides, the CDR3 is TGTGCCAGCAGCCAGGGCCCTTACAATGAGCAGTTCTTC.

The J gene is TRBJ2-1, the V gene TRBV18, with 13 bases matching TRBD2. Germline V gives CDR1 KGHSH, CDR2 LQKENI. The CDR3 loop spans 17 amino acids. The trim removed 6 bases at V and 7 bases at J, leaving 12 bases unmatched. CDR3 nucleotides: TGTGCCAGCTCGCCCCCCCAAGGACTAGCGGGGGAAAATGAGCAGTTCTTC. Protein: CASSPPQGLAGENEQFF.

The chain joins TRBV5-1 to TRBJ2-6; D remains unclear. Germline CDR1 and CDR2: SGHRS and YFSETQ. The CDR3 is 14 amino acids. V lost 9 bases and J 0 bases, leaving 10 bases between the germline ends. Written as DNA, the CDR3 is TGCGCCACCTCGGCGGTCTCTGGGGCCAACGTCCTGACTTTC. Its protein product is CATSAVSGANVLTF.

V is TRBV3-1 (or the pseudogene TRBV3-2) and J is TRBJ2-2; D is perhaps TRBD1 (6 bases). CDR3 length equals 15 residues. Germline lookup yields CDR1 LGHDT and CDR2 YNNKEL (reference sequence). Trimming cost V 2 bases and J 4 bases, with 11 bases left between them. CDR3 sequence: CASSQPGQFTGELFF. In DNA form, the CDR3 reads TGTGCCAGCAGCCAACCCGGACAGTTCACCGGGGAGCTGTTTTTT.

This clone showed up just a few times. The chain uses TRBV19 and TRBJ1-6, with TRBD1 identical over 7 bases. The germline CDR1 and CDR2 sequences are LNHDA and SQIVND (reference sequence). This CDR3 has 15 residues. After removal of 9 bases from V and 5 bases from J, the junction contained 10 bases not matched to a gene. CDR3 protein: CASRRQGENNSPLHF. Written as DNA, the CDR3 is TGTGCCAGCAGAAGACAGGGTGAGAATAATTCACCCCTCCACTTT.

This chain uses TRBV5-6 with TRBJ2-7, with 10 bases matching TRBD1. This CDR3 is 14 amino acids long. Unmatched junction bases numbered 3, after V lost 3 bases and J lost 3 bases. Germline V gene lookup returns CDR1 SGHDT and CDR2 YYEEEE. In nucleotides, the CDR3 is TGTGCCAGCAGCTCGGACAGGGGGAGCTACGAGCAGTACTTC. Amino acids: CASSSDRGSYEQYF.

V is TRBV2 and J is TRBJ2-1; 8 bases align to TRBD1. The germline V gene encodes CDR1 SNHLY and CDR2 FYNNEI. V dropped 4 bases and J dropped 4; count of bases not matched to a gene: 3. This CDR3 spans 14 amino acids. The CDR3 sequence: CASSVNRGYNEQFF. The CDR3, as DNA: TGTGCCAGCAGTGTCAACAGGGGGTACAATGAGCAGTTCTTC. Looking up the rest from reference TRBV2 and TRBJ2-1 gives the full variable domain: EPEVTQTPSHQVTQMGQEVILRCVPISNHLYFYWYRQILGQKVEFLVSFYNNEISEKSEIFDDQFSVERPDGSNFTLKIRSTKLEDSAMYFCASSVNRGYNEQFFGPGTRLTVL.

The V call is TRBV9, the J call TRBJ2-2, with D perhaps assigned TRBD1 or TRBD2 (5 bases each). This CDR3 contains 15 residues. V was trimmed by 1 base and J by 4 bases, leaving 11 bases between them. CDR1 SGDLS and CDR2 YYNGEE come from the germline V gene. The CDR3 region is CASSVLGAGTGELFF. CDR3 in DNA: TGTGCCAGCAGCGTACTAGGGGCGGGCACCGGGGAGCTGTTTTTT.

The chain uses TRBV27 and TRBJ2-1, with TRBD2 matching 8 bases. The germline CDR1 and CDR2 sequences are MNHEY and SMNVEV (reference sequence). The CDR3 is 16 amino acids. V trimming: 6 bases; J trimming: 4 bases; junction bases outside the gene matches: 11. CDR3 loop: CASSPIAGRIYNEQFF. DNA for the CDR3: TGTGCCAGCAGCCCGATAGCGGGGAGGATATACAATGAGCAGTTCTTC.

The gene calls are TRBV9 and TRBJ2-2, with a weak D call TRBD2 (5 bases). This CDR3 has 15 amino acids. V shed 4 bases and J shed 5 bases, with 15 bases lying between them. Germline CDR1 SGDLS, CDR2 YYNGEE. The CDR3 here is CASSPPGVRTGELFF. The CDR3 DNA is TGTGCCAGCAGCCCCCCCGGGGTTAGAACCGGGGAGCTGTTTTTT. Full variable domain (remainder filled in from reference TRBV9 and TRBJ2-2): DSGVTQTPKHLITATGQRVTLRCSPRSGDLSVYWYQQSLDQGLQFLIQYYNGEERAKGNILERFSAQQFPDLHSELNLSSLELGDSALYFCASSPPGVRTGELFFGEGSRLTVL.

The V call is TRBV5-1, the J call TRBJ2-5; 7 positions agree with TRBD1. CDR3 size: 14 residues. V lost 2 bases to trimming and J lost 2 bases; unmatched junction nucleotides: 3. Germline V gives CDR1 SGHRS, CDR2 YFSETQ. The CDR3 region is CASSFSGQQETQYF. The CDR3 coding sequence is TGCGCCAGCAGCTTTTCGGGACAGCAAGAGACCCAGTACTTC.

The rearrangement links TRBV18 to TRBJ2-2, with 9 nucleotides matching TRBD1. Looked up from germline, CDR1 is KGHSH and CDR2 is LQKENI. V was pared by 6 bases and J by 3 bases, with 8 bases of the junction left unmatched. The CDR3 consists of 16 residues. The CDR3: CASSPNRGLDTGELFF. The CDR3 DNA is TGTGCCAGCTCCCCCAACAGGGGGCTAGACACCGGGGAGCTGTTTTTT.

The DNA for the CDR3 is TGTGCCAGCAGTCCCCTAGCGGGGGGGGCAACCTACGAGCAGTACTTC. Translating gives CASSPLAGGATYEQYF. The chain combines TRBV25-1 with TRBJ2-7; TRBD2 aligns across 12 bases. Trimming took 5 bases from V and 2 from J; bases not matched to a gene: 7. The length of the CDR3 is 16 residues. Germline V gene data show CDR1 as MGHDK and CDR2 as SYGVNS.

The chain links TRBV2 to TRBJ2-1, with 8 positions matching TRBD2. The CDR3 is 13 residues long. Germline lookup yields CDR1 SNHLY and CDR2 FYNNEI. Trimming removed 8 bases from V and 9 bases from J; junction bases left unmatched: 9. The CDR3 DNA reads TGTGCCAGCGGTGGCGGGGGGCAGGGTGAGCAGTTCTTC. It codes for CASGGGGQGEQFF. Supplemented by reference TRBV2 and TRBJ2-1, the full variable domain reads EPEVTQTPSHQVTQMGQEVILRCVPISNHLYFYWYRQILGQKVEFLVSFYNNEISEKSEIFDDQFSVERPDGSNFTLKIRSTKLEDSAMYFCASGGGGQGEQFFGPGTRLTVL.

This clone was recorded only once. The chain joins TRBV2 to TRBJ2-3; 10 bases line up with TRBD2. Germline CDR1 reads SNHLY; CDR2 reads FYNNEI. The J segment lost 5 bases and the V segment lost 5 bases, leaving 13 bases of the junction unmatched. This CDR3 has 17 residues. As DNA, the CDR3 is TGTGCCAGCAGTTCACACTTCAGCGGGGGGGCCATAGATACGCAGTATTTT. Residues: CASSSHFSGGAIDTQYF.

The chain has TRBV12-5 and TRBJ1-2, with 7 bases aligning to TRBD1. The CDR3 has 12 amino acids. V shed 6 bases and J 4 bases; nucleotides not matched to a gene: 2. Germline values: CDR1 LGHNT, CDR2 FRNRAP. The CDR3 spells CASGRDSYGYTF. In nucleotides, the CDR3 is TGTGCTAGTGGCCGGGACAGCTATGGCTACACCTTC.

V usage is TRBV19 and J usage is TRBJ2-5, with D possibly being TRBD1 or TRBD2 (6 bases each). This CDR3 is 15 amino acids long. The V gene lost 6 bases and the J gene lost 4 bases, with 18 bases spanning the gap. From germline, CDR1 is LNHDA and CDR2 SQIVND (reference sequence). CDR3 DNA: TGTGCCAGTAGACGCGGACAGAGGGGAGGAGAGACCCAGTACTTC. It specifies CASRRGQRGGETQYF.

V gene TRBV13 combines with J gene TRBJ2-2; TRBD2 might be the D (6 bases). CDR1 and CDR2 (germline): PRHDT, FYEKMQ (reference sequence). The CDR3 is 13 amino acids. V was clipped by 2 bases and J by 13 bases, with 14 bases between them. The CDR3 DNA reads TGTGCCAGCAGCTTAAAAGACCACGGGAGGCTGTTTTTT. This codes for CASSLKDHGRLFF.

J is TRBJ2-1 and V is TRBV3-1 (or the pseudogene TRBV3-2), with 11 bases matching TRBD1. With V trimmed by 4 bases and J by 6 bases, 5 bases remained unmatched. Germline assignment: CDR1 LGHDT and CDR2 YNNKEL (reference sequence). The CDR3 covers 15 residues. In nucleotides, the CDR3 is TGTGCCAGCAGCCCCGCCGGGACAGGGGGCAATGAGCAGTTCTTC. Translated: CASSPAGTGGNEQFF.

The chain uses TRBV10-2 and TRBJ1-5, with unresolved D. CDR1 is WSHSY, CDR2 SAAADI, per germline. Trimming cost V 10 bases and J 0 bases, with 10 bases left between them. The CDR3 extends over 13 amino acids. CDR3 sequence: CATRGNSNQPQHF. CDR3 bases: TGCGCCACCAGAGGGAATAGCAATCAGCCCCAGCATTTT.

This clone was seen a handful of times. This rearrangement joins TRBV7-9 to TRBJ1-1; D is undetermined. The V gene's germline CDR1 is SEHNR and CDR2 FQNEAQ (reference sequence). The CDR3 consists of 12 residues. Trimming cost V 8 bases and J 0 bases, with 7 bases left between them. The CDR3 sequence: CASQIMNTEAFF. The CDR3 region has the DNA TGTGCCAGCCAAATCATGAACACTGAAGCTTTCTTT. The full variable domain, completed using reference TRBV7-9 and TRBJ1-1, is DTGVSQNPRHKITKRGQNVTFRCDPISEHNRLYWYRQTLGQGPEFLTYFQNEAQLEKSRLLSDRFSAERPKGSFSTLEIQRTEQGDSAMYLCASQIMNTEAFFGQGTRLTVV.